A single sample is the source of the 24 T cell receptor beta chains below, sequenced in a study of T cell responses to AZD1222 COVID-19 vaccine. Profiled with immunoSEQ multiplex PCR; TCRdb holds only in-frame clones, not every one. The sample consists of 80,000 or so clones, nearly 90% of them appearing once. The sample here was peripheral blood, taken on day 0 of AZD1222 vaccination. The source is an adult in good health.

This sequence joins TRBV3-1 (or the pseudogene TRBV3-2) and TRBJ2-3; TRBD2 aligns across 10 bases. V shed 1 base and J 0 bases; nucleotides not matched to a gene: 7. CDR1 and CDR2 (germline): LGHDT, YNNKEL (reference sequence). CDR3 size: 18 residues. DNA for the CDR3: TGTGCCAGCAGCCAAGGTATACTAGCGGGACAGAGCACAGATACGCAGTATTTT. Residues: CASSQGILAGQSTDTQYF.

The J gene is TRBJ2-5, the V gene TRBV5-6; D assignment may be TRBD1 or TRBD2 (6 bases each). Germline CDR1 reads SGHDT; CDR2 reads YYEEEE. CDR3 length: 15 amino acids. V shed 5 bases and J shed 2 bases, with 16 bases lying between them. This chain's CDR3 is CASRRRGGGQETQYF. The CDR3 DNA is TGTGCCAGCAGGAGGCGAGGGGGAGGTCAAGAGACCCAGTACTTC. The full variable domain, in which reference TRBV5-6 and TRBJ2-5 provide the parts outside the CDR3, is DAGVTQSPTHLIKTRGQQVTLRCSPKSGHDTVSWYQQALGQGPQFIFQYYEEEERQRGNFPDRFSGHQFPNYSSELNVNALLLGDSALYLCASRRRGGGQETQYFGPGTRLLVL.

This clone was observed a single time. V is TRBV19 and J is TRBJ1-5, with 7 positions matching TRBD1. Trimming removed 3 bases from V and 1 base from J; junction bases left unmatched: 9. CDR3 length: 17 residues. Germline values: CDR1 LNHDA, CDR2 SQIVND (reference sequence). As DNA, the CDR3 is TGTGCCAGTAGTATGAGAACAGGGGCAAGGAGCAATCAGCCCCAGCATTTT. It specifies CASSMRTGARSNQPQHF.

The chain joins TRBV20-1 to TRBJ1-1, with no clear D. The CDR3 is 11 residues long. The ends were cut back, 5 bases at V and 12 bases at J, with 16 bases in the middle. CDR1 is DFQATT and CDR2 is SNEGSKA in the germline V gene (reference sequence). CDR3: CSASDGFWTFF. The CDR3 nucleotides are TGCAGTGCTTCGGACGGTTTTTGGACTTTCTTT.

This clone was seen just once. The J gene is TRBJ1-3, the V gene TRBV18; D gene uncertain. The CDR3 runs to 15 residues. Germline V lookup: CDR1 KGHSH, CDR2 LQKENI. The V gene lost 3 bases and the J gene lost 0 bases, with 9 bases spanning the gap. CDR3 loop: CASSPGPLSGNTIYF. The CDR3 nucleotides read TGTGCCAGCTCACCGGGCCCTCTCTCTGGAAACACCATATATTTT. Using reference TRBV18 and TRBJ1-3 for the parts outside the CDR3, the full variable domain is NAGVMQNPRHLVRRRGQEARLRCSPMKGHSHVYWYRQLPEEGLKFMVYLQKENIIDESGMPKERFSAEFPKEGPSILRIQQVVRGDSAAYFCASSPGPLSGNTIYFGEGSWLTVV.

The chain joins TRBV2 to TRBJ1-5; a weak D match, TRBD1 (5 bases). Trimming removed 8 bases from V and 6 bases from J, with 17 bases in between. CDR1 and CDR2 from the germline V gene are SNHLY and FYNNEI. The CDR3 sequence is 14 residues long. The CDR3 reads CASQWGRASQPQHF. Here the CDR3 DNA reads TGTGCCAGCCAATGGGGCAGGGCGAGTCAGCCCCAGCATTTT. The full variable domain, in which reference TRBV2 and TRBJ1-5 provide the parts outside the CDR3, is EPEVTQTPSHQVTQMGQEVILRCVPISNHLYFYWYRQILGQKVEFLVSFYNNEISEKSEIFDDQFSVERPDGSNFTLKIRSTKLEDSAMYFCASQWGRASQPQHFGDGTRLSIL.

For the CDR3, the DNA is TGTGCCAGCAGTCACCTCGCCCAGCCTGGAAACACCATATATTTT. Protein sequence: CASSHLAQPGNTIYF. This chain joins TRBV6-2 or TRBV6-3 and TRBJ1-3, with D unclear. Looked up from germline, CDR1 is MNHEY and CDR2 is SVGEGT. Trimming shortened V by 5 bases and J by 2 bases, and 13 bases separated the two germline ends. This CDR3 has 15 amino acids.

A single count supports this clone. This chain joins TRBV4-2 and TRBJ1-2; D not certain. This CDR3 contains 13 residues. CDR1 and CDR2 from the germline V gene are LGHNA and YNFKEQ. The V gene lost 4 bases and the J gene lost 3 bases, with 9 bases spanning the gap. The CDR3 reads CASSPLRDYGYTF. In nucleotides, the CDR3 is TGTGCCAGCAGCCCCCTCCGGGACTATGGCTACACCTTC.

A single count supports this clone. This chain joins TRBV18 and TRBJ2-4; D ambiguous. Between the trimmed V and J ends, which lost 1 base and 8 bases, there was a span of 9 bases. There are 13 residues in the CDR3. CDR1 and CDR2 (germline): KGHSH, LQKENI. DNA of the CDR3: TGTGCCAGCTCACCACACCGCGTGGACATTCAGTACTTC. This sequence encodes CASSPHRVDIQYF. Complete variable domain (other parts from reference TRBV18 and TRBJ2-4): NAGVMQNPRHLVRRRGQEARLRCSPMKGHSHVYWYRQLPEEGLKFMVYLQKENIIDESGMPKERFSAEFPKEGPSILRIQQVVRGDSAAYFCASSPHRVDIQYFGAGTRLSVL.

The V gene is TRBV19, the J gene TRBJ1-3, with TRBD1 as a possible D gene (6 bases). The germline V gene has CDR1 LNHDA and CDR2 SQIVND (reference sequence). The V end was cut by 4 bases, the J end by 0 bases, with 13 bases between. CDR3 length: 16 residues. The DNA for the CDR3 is TGTGCCAGTAGTACCCGACAGGAAATCTCTGGAAACACCATATATTTT. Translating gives CASSTRQEISGNTIYF.

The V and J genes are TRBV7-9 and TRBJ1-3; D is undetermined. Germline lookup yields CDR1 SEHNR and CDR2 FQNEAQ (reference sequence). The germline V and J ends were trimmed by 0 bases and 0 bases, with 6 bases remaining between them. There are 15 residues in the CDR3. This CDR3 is CASSLAASSGNTIYF. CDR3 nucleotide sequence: TGTGCCAGCAGCTTAGCGGCGAGCTCTGGAAACACCATATATTTT.

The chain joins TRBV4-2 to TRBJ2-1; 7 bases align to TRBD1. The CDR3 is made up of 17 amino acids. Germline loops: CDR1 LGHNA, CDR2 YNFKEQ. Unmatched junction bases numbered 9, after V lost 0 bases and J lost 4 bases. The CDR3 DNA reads TGTGCCAGCAGCCAAGATCTGGCAGGGGGACGGTACAATGAGCAGTTCTTC. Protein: CASSQDLAGGRYNEQFF.

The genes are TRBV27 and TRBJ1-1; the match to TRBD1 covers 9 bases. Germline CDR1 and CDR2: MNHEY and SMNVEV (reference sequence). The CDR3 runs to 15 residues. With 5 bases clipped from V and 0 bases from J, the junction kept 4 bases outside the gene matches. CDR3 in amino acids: CASSGDRVLNTEAFF. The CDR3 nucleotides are TGTGCCAGCAGTGGGGACAGGGTTTTGAACACTGAAGCTTTCTTT.

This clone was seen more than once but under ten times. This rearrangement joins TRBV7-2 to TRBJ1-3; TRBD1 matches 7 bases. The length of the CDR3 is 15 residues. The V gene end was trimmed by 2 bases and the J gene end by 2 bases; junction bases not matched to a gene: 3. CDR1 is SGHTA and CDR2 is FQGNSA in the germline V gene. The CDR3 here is CASSLMTGTGNTIYF. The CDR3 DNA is TGTGCCAGCAGCTTAATGACAGGGACTGGAAACACCATATATTTT.

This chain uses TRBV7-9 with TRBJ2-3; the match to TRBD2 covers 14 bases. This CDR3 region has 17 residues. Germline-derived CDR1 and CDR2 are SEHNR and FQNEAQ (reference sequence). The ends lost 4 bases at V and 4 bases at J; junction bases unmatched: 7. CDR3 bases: TGTGCCAGCAGCTGGGGACTAGCGGGAGTGGGGGCAGATACGCAGTATTTT. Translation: CASSWGLAGVGADTQYF. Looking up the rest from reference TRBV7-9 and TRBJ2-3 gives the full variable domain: DTGVSQNPRHKITKRGQNVTFRCDPISEHNRLYWYRQTLGQGPEFLTYFQNEAQLEKSRLLSDRFSAERPKGSFSTLEIQRTEQGDSAMYLCASSWGLAGVGADTQYFGPGTRLTVL.

The CDR3 DNA sequence: TGTGCCAGCAGTCCCGGGACAGGCCTTGAAGCTTTCTTT. Translated: CASSPGTGLEAFF. The chain uses TRBV6-6 and TRBJ1-1; 8 bases are shared with TRBD1. This CDR3 is 13 amino acids long. The V gene end was trimmed by 5 bases and the J gene end by 7 bases; junction bases not matched to a gene: 6. Germline CDR1 MNHNY, CDR2 SVGAGI (reference sequence).

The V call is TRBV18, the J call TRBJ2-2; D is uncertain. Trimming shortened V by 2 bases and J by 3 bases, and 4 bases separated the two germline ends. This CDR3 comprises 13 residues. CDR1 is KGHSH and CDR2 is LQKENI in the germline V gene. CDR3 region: CASSPRDTGELFF. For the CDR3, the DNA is TGTGCCAGCTCACCAAGGGACACCGGGGAGCTGTTTTTT.

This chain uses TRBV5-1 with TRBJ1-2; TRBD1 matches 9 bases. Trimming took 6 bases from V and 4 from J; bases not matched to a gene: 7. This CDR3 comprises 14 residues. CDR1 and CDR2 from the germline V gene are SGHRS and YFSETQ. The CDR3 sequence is CASMPGQGAYGYTF. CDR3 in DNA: TGCGCCAGCATGCCGGGACAGGGAGCCTATGGCTACACCTTC.

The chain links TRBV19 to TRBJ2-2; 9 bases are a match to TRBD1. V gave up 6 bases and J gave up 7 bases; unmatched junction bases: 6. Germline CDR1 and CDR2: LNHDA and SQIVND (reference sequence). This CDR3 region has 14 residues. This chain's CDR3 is CASRNRGQGGELFF. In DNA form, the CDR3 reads TGTGCCAGTAGGAACAGGGGGCAGGGCGGGGAGCTGTTTTTT.

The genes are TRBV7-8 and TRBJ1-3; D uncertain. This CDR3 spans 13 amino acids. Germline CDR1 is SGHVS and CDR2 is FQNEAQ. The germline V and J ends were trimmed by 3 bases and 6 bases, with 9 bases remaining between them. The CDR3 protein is CASSFGEQNTIYF. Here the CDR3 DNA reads TGTGCCAGCAGCTTTGGGGAGCAAAACACCATATATTTT.

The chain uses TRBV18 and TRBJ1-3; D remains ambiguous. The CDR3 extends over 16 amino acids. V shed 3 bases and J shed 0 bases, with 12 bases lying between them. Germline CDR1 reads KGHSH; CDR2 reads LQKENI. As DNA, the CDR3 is TGTGCCAGCTCACCGGTTCTCCAAAGCTCTGGAAACACCATATATTTT. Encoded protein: CASSPVLQSSGNTIYF.

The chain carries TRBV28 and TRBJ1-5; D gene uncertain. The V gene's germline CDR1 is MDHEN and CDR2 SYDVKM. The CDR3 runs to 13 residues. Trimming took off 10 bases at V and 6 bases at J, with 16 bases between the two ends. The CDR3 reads CATSVTSGQPQHF. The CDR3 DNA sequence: TGTGCCACCTCCGTGACTTCAGGTCAGCCCCAGCATTTT.

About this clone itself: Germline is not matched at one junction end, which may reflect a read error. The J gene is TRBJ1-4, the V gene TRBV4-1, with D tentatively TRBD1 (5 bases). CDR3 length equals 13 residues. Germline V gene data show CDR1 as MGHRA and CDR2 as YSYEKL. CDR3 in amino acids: CASSRPGGASVAF. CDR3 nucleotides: TGCGCCAGCAGCCGCCCAGGCGGGGCGTCGGTCGCTTTT.

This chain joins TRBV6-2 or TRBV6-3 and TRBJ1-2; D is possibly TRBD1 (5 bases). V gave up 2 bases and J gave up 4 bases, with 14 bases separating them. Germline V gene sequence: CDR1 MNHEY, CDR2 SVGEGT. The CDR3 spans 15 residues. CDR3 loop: CASSYGQGRGYGYTF. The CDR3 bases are TGTGCCAGCAGTTACGGGCAGGGAAGAGGCTATGGCTACACCTTC.